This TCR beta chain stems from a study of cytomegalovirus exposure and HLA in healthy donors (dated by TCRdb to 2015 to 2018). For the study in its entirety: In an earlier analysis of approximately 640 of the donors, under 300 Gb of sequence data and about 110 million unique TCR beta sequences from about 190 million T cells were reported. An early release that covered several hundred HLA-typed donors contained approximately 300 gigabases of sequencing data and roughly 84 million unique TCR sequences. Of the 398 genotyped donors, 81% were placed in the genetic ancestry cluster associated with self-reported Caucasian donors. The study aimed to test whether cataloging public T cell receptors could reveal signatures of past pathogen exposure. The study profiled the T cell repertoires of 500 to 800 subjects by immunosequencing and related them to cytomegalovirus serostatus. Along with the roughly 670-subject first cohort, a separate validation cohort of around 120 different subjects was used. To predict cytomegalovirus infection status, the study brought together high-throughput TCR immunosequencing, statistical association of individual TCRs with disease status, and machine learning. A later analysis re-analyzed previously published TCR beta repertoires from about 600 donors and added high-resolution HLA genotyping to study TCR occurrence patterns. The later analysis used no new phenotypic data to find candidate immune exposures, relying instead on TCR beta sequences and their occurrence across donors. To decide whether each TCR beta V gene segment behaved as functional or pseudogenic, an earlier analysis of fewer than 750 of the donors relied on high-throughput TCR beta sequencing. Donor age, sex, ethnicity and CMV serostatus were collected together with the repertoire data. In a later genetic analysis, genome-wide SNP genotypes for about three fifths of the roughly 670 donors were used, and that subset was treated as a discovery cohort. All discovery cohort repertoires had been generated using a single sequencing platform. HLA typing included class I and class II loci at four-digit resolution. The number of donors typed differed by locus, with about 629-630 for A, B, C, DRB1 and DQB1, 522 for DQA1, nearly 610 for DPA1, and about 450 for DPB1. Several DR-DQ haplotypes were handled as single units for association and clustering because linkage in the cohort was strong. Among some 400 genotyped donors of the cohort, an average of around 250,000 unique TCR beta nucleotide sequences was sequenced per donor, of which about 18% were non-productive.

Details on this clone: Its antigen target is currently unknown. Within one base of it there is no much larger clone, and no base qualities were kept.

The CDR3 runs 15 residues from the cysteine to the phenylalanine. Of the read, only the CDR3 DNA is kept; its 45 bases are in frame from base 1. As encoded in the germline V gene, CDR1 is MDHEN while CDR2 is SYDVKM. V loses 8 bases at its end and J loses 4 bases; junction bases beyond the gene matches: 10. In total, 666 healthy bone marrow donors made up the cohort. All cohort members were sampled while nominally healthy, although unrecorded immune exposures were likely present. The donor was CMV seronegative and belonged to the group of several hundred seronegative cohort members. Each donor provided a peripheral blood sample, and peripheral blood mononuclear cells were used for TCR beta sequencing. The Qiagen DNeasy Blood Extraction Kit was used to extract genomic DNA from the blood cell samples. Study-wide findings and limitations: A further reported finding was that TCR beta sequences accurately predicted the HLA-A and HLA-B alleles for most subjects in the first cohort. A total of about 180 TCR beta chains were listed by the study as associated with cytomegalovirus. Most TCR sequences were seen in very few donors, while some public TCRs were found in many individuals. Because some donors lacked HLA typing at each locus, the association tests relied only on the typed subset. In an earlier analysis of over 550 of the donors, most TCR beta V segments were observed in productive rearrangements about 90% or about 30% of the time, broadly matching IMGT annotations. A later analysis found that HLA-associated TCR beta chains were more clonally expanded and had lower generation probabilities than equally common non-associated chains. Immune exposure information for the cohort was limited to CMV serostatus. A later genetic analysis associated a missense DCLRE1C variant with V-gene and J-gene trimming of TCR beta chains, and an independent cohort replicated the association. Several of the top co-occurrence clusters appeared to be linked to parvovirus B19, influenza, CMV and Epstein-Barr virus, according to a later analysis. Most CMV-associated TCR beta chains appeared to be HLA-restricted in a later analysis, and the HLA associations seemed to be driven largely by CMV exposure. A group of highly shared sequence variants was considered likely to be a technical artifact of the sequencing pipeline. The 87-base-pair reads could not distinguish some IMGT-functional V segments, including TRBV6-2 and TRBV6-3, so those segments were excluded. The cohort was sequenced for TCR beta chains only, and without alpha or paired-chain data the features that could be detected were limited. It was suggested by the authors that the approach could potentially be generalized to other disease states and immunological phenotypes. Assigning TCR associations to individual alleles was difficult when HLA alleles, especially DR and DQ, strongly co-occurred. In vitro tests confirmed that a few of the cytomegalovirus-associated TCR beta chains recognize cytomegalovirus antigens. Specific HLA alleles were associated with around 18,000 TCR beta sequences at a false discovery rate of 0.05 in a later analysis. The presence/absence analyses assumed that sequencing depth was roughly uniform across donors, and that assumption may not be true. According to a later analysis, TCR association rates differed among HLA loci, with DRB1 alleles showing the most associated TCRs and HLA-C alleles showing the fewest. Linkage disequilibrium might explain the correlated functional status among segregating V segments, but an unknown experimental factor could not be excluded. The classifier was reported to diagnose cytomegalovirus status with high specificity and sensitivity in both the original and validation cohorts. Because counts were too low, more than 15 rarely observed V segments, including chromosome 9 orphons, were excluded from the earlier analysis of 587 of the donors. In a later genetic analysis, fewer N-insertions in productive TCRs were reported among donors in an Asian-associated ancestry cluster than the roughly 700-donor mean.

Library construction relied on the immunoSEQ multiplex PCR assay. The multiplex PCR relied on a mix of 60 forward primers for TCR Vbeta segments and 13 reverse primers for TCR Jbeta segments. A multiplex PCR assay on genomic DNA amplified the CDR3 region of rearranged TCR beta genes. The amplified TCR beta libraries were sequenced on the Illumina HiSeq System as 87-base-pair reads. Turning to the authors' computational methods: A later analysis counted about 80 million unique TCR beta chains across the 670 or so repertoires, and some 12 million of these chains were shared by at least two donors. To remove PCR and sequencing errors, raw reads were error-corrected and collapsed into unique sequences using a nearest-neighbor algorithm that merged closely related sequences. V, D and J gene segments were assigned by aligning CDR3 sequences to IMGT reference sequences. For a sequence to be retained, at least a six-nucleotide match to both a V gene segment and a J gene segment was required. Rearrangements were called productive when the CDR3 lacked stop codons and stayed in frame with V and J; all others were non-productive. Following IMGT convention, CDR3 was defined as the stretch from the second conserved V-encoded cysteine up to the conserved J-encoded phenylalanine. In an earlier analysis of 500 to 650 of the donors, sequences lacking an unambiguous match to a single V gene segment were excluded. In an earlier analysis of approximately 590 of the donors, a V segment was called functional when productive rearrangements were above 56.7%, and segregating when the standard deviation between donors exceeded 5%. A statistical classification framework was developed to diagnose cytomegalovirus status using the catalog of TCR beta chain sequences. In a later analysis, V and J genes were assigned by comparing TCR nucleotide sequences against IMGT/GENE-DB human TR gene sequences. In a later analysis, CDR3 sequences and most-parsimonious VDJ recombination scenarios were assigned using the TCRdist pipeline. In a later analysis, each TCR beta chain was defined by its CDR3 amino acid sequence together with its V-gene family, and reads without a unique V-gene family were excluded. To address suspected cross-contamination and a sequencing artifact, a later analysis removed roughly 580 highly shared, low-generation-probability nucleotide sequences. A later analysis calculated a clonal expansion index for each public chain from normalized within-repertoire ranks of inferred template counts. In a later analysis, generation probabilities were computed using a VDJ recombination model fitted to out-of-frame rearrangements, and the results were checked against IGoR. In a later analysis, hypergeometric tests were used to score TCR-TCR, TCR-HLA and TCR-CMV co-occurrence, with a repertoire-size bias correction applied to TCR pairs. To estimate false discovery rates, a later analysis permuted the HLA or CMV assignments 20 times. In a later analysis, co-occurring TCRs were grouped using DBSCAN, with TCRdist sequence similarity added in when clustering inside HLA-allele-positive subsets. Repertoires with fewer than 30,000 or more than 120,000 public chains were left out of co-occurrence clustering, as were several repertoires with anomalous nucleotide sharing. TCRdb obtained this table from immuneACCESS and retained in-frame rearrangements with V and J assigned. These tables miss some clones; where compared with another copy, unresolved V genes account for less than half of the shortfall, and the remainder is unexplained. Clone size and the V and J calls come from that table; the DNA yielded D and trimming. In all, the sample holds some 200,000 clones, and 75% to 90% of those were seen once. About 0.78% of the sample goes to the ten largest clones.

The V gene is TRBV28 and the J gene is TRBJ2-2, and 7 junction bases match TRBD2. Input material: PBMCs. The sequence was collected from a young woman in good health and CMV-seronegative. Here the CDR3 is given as CASLGTSEATGELFF. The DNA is TGTGCCAGCCTGGGAACTAGCGAGGCCACCGGGGAGCTGTTTTTT.